Below, 12 T cell receptor beta chains from the same sample are listed, as sequenced in a study of T-cell reconstitution after alpha-beta-depleted transplantation in children. Preparation of the TCRbeta library was carried out with unique molecular identifiers. MiXCR was run by TCRdb on the PCR reads, yielding one entry per CDR3 protein. The table includes around 180,000 distinct CDR3 sequences, roughly 10% detected once. Specimen: PBMCs, collected before TCRalphabeta/CD19-depleted stem cell transplant. These receptors all stem from a boy between 2 and 10 years old with acute myeloid leukemia, due to receive a stem cell transplant.

This clonotype has a handful of counts. The chain is built from TRBV6-5 and TRBJ1-2; D possibly corresponds to TRBD1 (5 bases). V was cut by 2 bases and J by 5 bases, with 9 bases left in between. The CDR3 runs 13 residues. Per germline, CDR1 MNHEY and CDR2 SVGAGI. The CDR3 coding sequence is TGTGCCAGCAGTTACCAGGGAGGTTATGGCTACACCTTC. This sequence encodes CASSYQGGYGYTF.

In this sample, this clonotype turned up many times. The chain links TRBV20-1 to TRBJ1-1, with D perhaps TRBD1 (6 bases). The length of the CDR3 is 13 residues. The V and J ends lost 7 bases and 7 bases respectively, with 19 bases between them. Germline V gives CDR1 DFQATT, CDR2 SNEGSKA (reference sequence). The CDR3 is CSVPRGQIFEAFF. The CDR3 nucleotides read TGCAGTGTCCCCAGAGGACAGATTTTTGAAGCTTTCTTT.

This chain joins TRBV7-9 and TRBJ1-1; D perhaps matches TRBD1 (5 bases). CDR3 length: 17 residues. V was trimmed by 5 bases and J by 0 bases, leaving 19 bases between them. Germline CDR1 and CDR2: SEHNR and FQNEAQ (reference sequence). CDR3: CASSQPDGDVMNTEAFF. DNA of the CDR3: TGTGCCAGCAGCCAACCGGACGGGGACGTAATGAACACTGAAGCTTTCTTT.

Ten or more counts support this clonotype. V and J are TRBV28 and TRBJ2-7; possible D gene TRBD2, 6 bases. Germline V CDR1 and CDR2: MDHEN, SYDVKM. The CDR3 extends over 18 amino acids. V dropped 2 bases and J dropped 2 bases, with 22 bases sitting between them. The CDR3: CASSLGRFFGGKPYEQYV. The CDR3 bases are TGTGCCAGCAGTTTAGGTAGATTTTTCGGGGGTAAACCCTACGAGCAGTACGTC.

The chain carries TRBV7-4 and TRBJ2-2; D gene unclear. The CDR3 is made up of 16 amino acids. Per germline, CDR1 SGHVT and CDR2 SQSDAQ. V lost 5 bases and J lost 0, with 13 bases in between. The CDR3 nucleotides are TGTGCCAGCAGCCGTACACGATTCGCGAACACCGGGGAGCTGTTTTTT. It specifies CASSRTRFANTGELFF.

This clonotype has ten or more counts. The chain couples TRBV28 to TRBJ1-5; no clear D. Trimming removed 4 bases at V and 5 bases at J, with 15 bases between. CDR3 length equals 15 residues. CDR1 and CDR2 (germline): MDHEN, SYDVKM. The CDR3 nucleotides read TGTGCCAGCAGTTCCCCGGCGAGAAATGATCAGCCCCAGCATTTT. It yields the protein CASSSPARNDQPQHF.

Here the CDR3 DNA reads TGCAGTGCTCGTCGCGTAGGGACTAGCGGCCGCTCCTACAATGAGCAGTTCTTC. It encodes CSARRVGTSGRSYNEQFF. The chain combines TRBV20-1 with TRBJ2-1; 11 bases fit TRBD2. V was pared by 5 bases and J by 0 bases, with 12 bases of the junction left unmatched. The germline CDR1 and CDR2 sequences are DFQATT and SNEGSKA (reference sequence). The CDR3 extends over 18 amino acids.

This clonotype was recorded at least ten times. The chain links TRBV5-1 to TRBJ1-1, with D possibly being TRBD1 (5 bases). The CDR3 has 11 amino acids. Germline assignment: CDR1 SGHRS and CDR2 YFSETQ. V lost 0 bases to trimming and J lost 8 bases, with 5 bases between them. The CDR3 bases are TGCGCCAGCAGCTTGGGACAGGAAGCTTTCTTT. It encodes CASSLGQEAFF.

Only a few counts were recorded for this clonotype. This sequence joins TRBV29-1 and TRBJ1-1; unclear D gene. The CDR3 spans 12 residues. V was shortened by 6 bases and J by 0 bases, with 8 bases between the two germline ends. The germline V gene encodes CDR1 SQVTM and CDR2 ANQGSEA. CDR3 nucleotides: TGCAGCGTCACCAGGATGAACACTGAAGCTTTCTTT. Protein sequence: CSVTRMNTEAFF. Supplemented by reference TRBV29-1 and TRBJ1-1, the full variable domain reads SAVISQKPSRDICQRGTSLTIQCQVDSQVTMMFWYRQQPGQSLTLIATANQGSEATYESGFVIDKFPISRPNLTFSTLTVSNMSPEDSSIYLCSVTRMNTEAFFGQGTRLTVV.

This clonotype was seen ten or more times. This rearrangement joins TRBV5-6 to TRBJ2-7, with a weak D call TRBD1 (6 bases). V was cut by 0 bases and J by 3 bases, with 16 bases left in between. The CDR3 spans 16 residues. Germline V gene lookup returns CDR1 SGHDT and CDR2 YYEEEE. The CDR3 loop reads CASSLAGTPGSYEQYV. The CDR3 DNA sequence: TGTGCCAGCAGCTTGGCCGGGACACCGGGCAGCTACGAGCAGTACGTC.

This clonotype occurred many times. The CDR3: CSVLGGGQPQHF. As DNA, the CDR3 is TGCAGTGTTCTGGGGGGGGGCCAGCCCCAGCATTTT. The chain couples TRBV20-1 to TRBJ1-5; TRBD1 is a possible D gene (6 bases). The length of the CDR3 is 12 residues. Per germline, CDR1 DFQATT and CDR2 SNEGSKA (reference sequence). V shed 7 bases and J shed 7 bases, with 14 bases lying between them.

This clonotype came up many times. The CDR3 here is CASSPPGQGYQPQHF. DNA for the CDR3: TGCGCCAGCAGCCCCCCGGGACAGGGTTATCAGCCCCAGCATTTT. The rearrangement links TRBV10-1 to TRBJ1-5, with 9 nucleotides matching TRBD1. V gave up 6 bases and J gave up 5 bases; unmatched junction bases: 8. Looked up from germline, CDR1 is WNHNN and CDR2 is SYGVQD (reference sequence). The CDR3 runs 15 residues.